The 30 T cell receptor beta chains listed next were all sequenced from one sample in a study of response to subunit inactivated influenza vaccine. Each CDR3 protein is one row after TCRdb ran MiXCR on the RT-PCR reads. The profile shows roughly 620,000 distinct CDR3 sequences, 10% to 12% of them singletons. This sample was shared with a second study, whose subject was T cells expressing NK-cell markers. That source reports: It was by 5'RACE template switching with UMIs that TCR beta cDNA was made.

The material sequenced was PBMCs from blood, taken on the day of vaccination. These receptors all stem from a man in his fifties or sixties who received an inactivated influenza vaccine.

The rearrangement joins TRBV20-1 to TRBJ2-7, with 9 bases lining up with TRBD2. CDR3 size: 15 residues. With V trimmed by 2 bases and J by 0 bases, 5 bases remained unmatched. The V gene's germline CDR1 is DFQATT and CDR2 SNEGSKA (reference sequence). The CDR3 protein is CSARNSGGPSYEQYF. CDR3 nucleotide sequence: TGCAGTGCTAGAAACAGCGGGGGGCCCTCCTACGAGCAGTACTTC.

This chain links TRBV7-2 with TRBJ2-1; D is undetermined. The CDR3 has 13 amino acids. The germline V gene has CDR1 SGHTA and CDR2 FQGNSA. V gave up 0 bases and J gave up 9 bases, with 9 bases separating them. CDR3 loop: CASSLAMAGEQFF. The CDR3 coding sequence is TGTGCCAGCAGCTTAGCGATGGCCGGTGAGCAGTTCTTC. The full variable domain, rest sourced from reference TRBV7-2 and TRBJ2-1, is GAGVSQSPSNKVTEKGKDVELRCDPISGHTALYWYRQSLGQGLEFLIYFQGNSAPDKSGLPSDRFSAERTGGSVSTLTIQRTQQEDSAVYLCASSLAMAGEQFFGPGTRLTVL.

This clonotype was seen a handful of times. The chain carries TRBV4-1 and TRBJ2-5; the match to TRBD2 covers 11 bases. This CDR3 has 18 residues. The V segment lost 0 bases and the J segment 2 bases; nucleotides outside the gene matches: 8. CDR1 and CDR2 from the germline V gene are MGHRA and YSYEKL. The CDR3 DNA reads TGCGCCAGCAGCCAAGAGTTAAGTGGGACTAGCGGACAAGAGACCCAGTACTTC. Translating it yields CASSQELSGTSGQETQYF.

This clonotype was counted at least ten times. The V call is TRBV27, the J call TRBJ2-1; D gene ambiguous. The V gene's germline CDR1 is MNHEY and CDR2 SMNVEV (reference sequence). V lost 6 bases to trimming and J lost 0 bases, with 9 bases between them. The CDR3 has 14 amino acids. CDR3 loop: CASSPLSSYNEQFF. CDR3 coding DNA: TGTGCCAGCAGCCCCCTGAGCTCCTACAATGAGCAGTTCTTC.

The table lists this clonotype with many counts. The V call is TRBV24-1, the J call TRBJ2-1; D is uncertain. This CDR3 has 14 amino acids. Germline loops: CDR1 KGHDR, CDR2 SFDVKD. V shed 3 bases and J shed 5 bases, with 10 bases lying between them. This CDR3 is CATSDRMPDNEQFF. CDR3 DNA sequence: TGTGCCACCAGTGATCGCATGCCCGACAATGAGCAGTTCTTC.

This clonotype has more than one count but fewer than ten. The chain carries TRBV4-2 and TRBJ2-1; 10 positions match TRBD2. The junction had 5 bases not matched to a gene; V was cut back by 0 bases and J by 0 bases. Germline CDR1 and CDR2: LGHNA and YNFKEQ. The CDR3 is 18 amino acids. The CDR3 nucleotides are TGTGCCAGCAGCCAAGAAGCGGGGGGGGCTGTCTCCTACAATGAGCAGTTCTTC. This gives the protein CASSQEAGGAVSYNEQFF.

This clonotype was seen a handful of times. The V call is TRBV7-2, the J call TRBJ2-5; a possible D gene is TRBD2 (6 bases). V lost 5 bases to trimming and J lost 5 bases, with 18 bases between them. Germline V gene lookup returns CDR1 SGHTA and CDR2 FQGNSA. The CDR3 has 15 amino acids. CDR3 coding DNA: TGTGCCAGCAGCCCACCACCGGACTATCGGGAGACCCAGTACTTC. Translation gives CASSPPPDYRETQYF.

V gene TRBV12-3 or TRBV12-4 combines with J gene TRBJ1-6; D gene unclear. The CDR3 is 13 residues long. The ends were cut back, 2 bases at V and 8 bases at J, with 7 bases in the middle. Here the CDR3 reads CASSLFKDSPLHF. CDR3 bases: TGTGCCAGCAGTTTATTTAAGGATTCACCCCTCCACTTT.

The rearrangement joins TRBV20-1 to TRBJ2-7; D not resolved. The CDR3 spans 16 residues. Germline V gene sequence: CDR1 DFQATT, CDR2 SNEGSKA (reference sequence). V lost 0 bases and J 0 bases, leaving 15 bases between the germline ends. CDR3 loop: CSARDILGLSSYEQYF. CDR3 coding DNA: TGCAGTGCTAGAGATATCCTGGGCCTGAGCTCCTACGAGCAGTACTTC.

The V gene is TRBV6-5, the J gene TRBJ2-2, with unresolved D. The CDR3 totals 15 residues. Trimming removed 5 bases from V and 0 bases from J, with 10 bases in between. Germline V gene sequence: CDR1 MNHEY, CDR2 SVGAGI. CDR3 region: CASSNSLANTGELFF. The CDR3 region has the DNA TGTGCCAGCAGTAACAGCCTCGCGAACACCGGGGAGCTGTTTTTT.

This clonotype was picked up one time. The chain recombines TRBV20-1 with TRBJ2-5, with 9 bases that match TRBD2. The J call may be wrong; the DNA end is better matched by TRBJ2-1. CDR1 DFQATT and CDR2 SNEGSKA come from the germline V gene (reference sequence). The CDR3 totals 13 residues. The CDR3 sequence is CSAREGLAQTQFF. The CDR3 nucleotides read TGCAGTGCTAGAGAGGGACTAGCACAGACCCAGTTCTTC.

The chain carries TRBV5-1 and TRBJ2-7, with 7 bases fitting TRBD2. V was pared by 4 bases and J by 2 bases, with 9 bases of the junction left unmatched. The CDR3 length is 15 residues. Germline assignment: CDR1 SGHRS and CDR2 YFSETQ. The CDR3 sequence is CASSPTPAGAYEQYF. For the CDR3, the DNA is TGCGCCAGCAGCCCGACTCCCGCGGGAGCCTACGAGCAGTACTTC.

This clonotype was seen only a few times. V usage is TRBV15 and J usage is TRBJ1-1; D gene uncertain. The CDR3 has 15 amino acids. Looked up from germline, CDR1 is LNHNV and CDR2 is YYDKDF (reference sequence). Between the trimmed V and J ends, which lost 0 bases and 0 bases, there was a span of 8 bases. The CDR3 loop is CATSRDLELNTEAFF. DNA for the CDR3: TGTGCCACCAGCAGAGATCTCGAGTTGAACACTGAAGCTTTCTTT.

The sample holds many counts of this clonotype. The gene calls are TRBV5-6 and TRBJ2-7; no definite D call. Trimming removed 1 base from V and 3 bases from J, with 5 bases in between. The germline CDR1 and CDR2 sequences are SGHDT and YYEEEE. CDR3 length equals 12 residues. CDR3 DNA: TGTGCCAGCAGCTTGCAGGACTACGAGCAGTACTTC. Translating gives CASSLQDYEQYF.

This clonotype was detected ten times or more. The chain recombines TRBV12-3 or TRBV12-4 with TRBJ1-6, with no clear D. The ends were cut back, 3 bases at V and 1 base at J, with 7 bases in the middle. The CDR3 runs 15 residues. CDR3 in amino acids: CASSFGLSYNSPLHF. DNA for the CDR3: TGTGCCAGCAGTTTCGGTCTTTCCTATAATTCACCCCTCCACTTT.

The gene calls are TRBV12-3 or TRBV12-4 and TRBJ2-3; D ambiguous. With 6 bases removed from V and 4 bases from J, the gap between germline ends came to 20 bases. The CDR3 extends over 16 amino acids. The CDR3 sequence: CASSSVAELGPDTQYF. The CDR3 DNA reads TGTGCCAGCAGCTCCGTGGCGGAGCTTGGGCCAGATACGCAGTATTTT.

Only a few counts were recorded for this clonotype. The chain couples TRBV5-4 to TRBJ2-7; D might be TRBD2 (6 bases). With 1 base removed from V and 3 bases from J, the gap between germline ends came to 8 bases. The CDR3 is 13 residues long. In germline, CDR1 is SGHNT, CDR2 YYREEE (reference sequence). As DNA, the CDR3 is TGTGCCAGCAGCTTGTTCGGGAGCTACGAGCAGTACTTC. It codes for CASSLFGSYEQYF.

The chain couples TRBV6-2 or TRBV6-3 to TRBJ1-2; D not certain. CDR3 length: 13 residues. V was pared by 0 bases and J by 8 bases, with 10 bases between. Per the germline V gene, CDR1 is MNHEY and CDR2 is SVGEGT. This CDR3 is CASSYSKGSGYTF. For the CDR3, the DNA is TGTGCCAGCAGTTACTCGAAAGGGAGCGGCTACACCTTC.

This chain joins TRBV11-2 and TRBJ2-1; 12 bases line up with TRBD2. The CDR3 consists of 17 residues. Trimming at V came to 5 bases and at J to 8 bases, leaving 13 bases not matched to a gene. The V gene's germline CDR1 is SGHAT and CDR2 FQNNGV. This CDR3 reads CASSPWTSGKAMDEQFF. The CDR3 DNA is TGTGCCAGCAGCCCCTGGACTAGCGGGAAGGCGATGGATGAGCAGTTCTTC.

This clonotype was seen a handful of times. The genes are TRBV11-2 and TRBJ2-2; no firm D call. V lost 5 bases, J lost 4 bases, and 5 bases lay in between. Looked up from germline, CDR1 is SGHAT and CDR2 is FQNNGV. The CDR3 runs 12 residues. CDR3 loop: CASSPSTGELFF. DNA of the CDR3: TGTGCCAGCAGCCCAAGCACCGGGGAGCTGTTTTTT.

The chain recombines TRBV12-3 or TRBV12-4 with TRBJ1-6; D remains unclear. The ends were cut back, 6 bases at V and 12 bases at J, with 9 bases in the middle. The length of the CDR3 is 11 residues. This CDR3 is CASRNSGPLHF. The DNA of the CDR3 is TGTGCCAGCAGGAATTCCGGACCCCTCCACTTT.

Only a few counts were recorded for this clonotype. The chain couples TRBV7-6 to TRBJ2-2; D unresolved. Germline CDR1 SGHVS, CDR2 FNYEAQ. The CDR3 spans 15 residues. The V and J ends lost 4 bases and 6 bases respectively, with 15 bases between them. CDR3 sequence (DNA): TGTGCCAGCAGCTCGGGCCCAATCTTTTCCGGGGAGCTGTTTTTT. Translating gives CASSSGPIFSGELFF.

This clonotype turned up a few times. The rearrangement joins TRBV20-1 to TRBJ1-5; the D is unclear. Trimming removed 3 bases at V and 1 base at J, with 7 bases between. The CDR3 length is 13 residues. Germline CDR1 is DFQATT and CDR2 is SNEGSKA (reference sequence). Here the CDR3 DNA reads TGCAGTGCTAGTATTAGAAGCAATCAGCCCCAGCATTTT. This translates into CSASIRSNQPQHF.

This clonotype was seen more than once but under ten times. V usage is TRBV6-1 and J usage is TRBJ2-5; 8 bases agree with TRBD2. The CDR3 sequence is 17 residues long. The V and J ends lost 2 bases and 5 bases, in that order; junction bases with no gene match: 13. Germline V gene data show CDR1 as MNHNS and CDR2 as SASEGT. For the CDR3, the DNA is TGTGCCAGCAGTGAACCCTCCGGCGGACTAGCCGGGGAGACCCAGTACTTC. It codes for CASSEPSGGLAGETQYF.

The CDR3 region is CASSEFPGPDYGYTF. For the CDR3, the DNA is TGTGCCAGCAGTGAATTTCCGGGCCCCGACTATGGCTACACCTTC. The rearrangement joins TRBV6-1 to TRBJ1-2; D ambiguous. The CDR3 loop spans 15 amino acids. CDR1 and CDR2 (germline): MNHNS, SASEGT. V dropped 2 bases and J dropped 3 bases, with 13 bases sitting between them.

CDR3 in amino acids: CASRRGDLAGRSDTQYF. The CDR3 nucleotides are TGTGCCAGCAGACGTGGGGACCTAGCGGGACGATCAGATACGCAGTATTTT. V gene TRBV11-2 combines with J gene TRBJ2-3, with 9 bases fitting TRBD2. Germline trimming cut 6 bases from V and 4 bases from J; bases unmatched to any gene: 14. This CDR3 contains 17 residues. Germline V gene sequence: CDR1 SGHAT, CDR2 FQNNGV.

The chain joins TRBV2 to TRBJ2-1; 7 positions match TRBD2. The length of the CDR3 is 14 residues. Per germline, CDR1 SNHLY and CDR2 FYNNEI. With 8 bases clipped from V and 1 base from J, the junction kept 5 bases outside the gene matches. CDR3 in amino acids: CASGRLASYNEQFF. The DNA for the CDR3 is TGTGCCAGCGGAAGACTAGCATCCTACAATGAGCAGTTCTTC. The variable domain in full, with the rest retrieved from reference TRBV2 and TRBJ2-1, is EPEVTQTPSHQVTQMGQEVILRCVPISNHLYFYWYRQILGQKVEFLVSFYNNEISEKSEIFDDQFSVERPDGSNFTLKIRSTKLEDSAMYFCASGRLASYNEQFFGPGTRLTVL.

The chain couples TRBV20-1 to TRBJ2-5; 13 nucleotides agree with TRBD2. In germline, CDR1 is DFQATT, CDR2 SNEGSKA (reference sequence). The CDR3 has 14 residues. V lost 6 bases, J lost 4 bases, and 5 bases stayed unmatched. Here the CDR3 reads CSASGLAGRETQYF. CDR3 bases: TGCAGTGCCTCGGGACTAGCGGGGAGAGAGACCCAGTACTTC.

This clonotype was found once. The J gene is TRBJ2-1, the V gene TRBV20-1; the D is unclear. There are 13 residues in the CDR3. The germline gives CDR1 DFQATT, CDR2 SNEGSKA (reference sequence). Trimming shortened V by 3 bases and J by 8 bases, and 14 bases separated the two germline ends. This CDR3 is CSASNSAGDEQFF. The CDR3 nucleotides read TGCAGTGCTAGTAATTCAGCTGGAGATGAGCAGTTCTTC.

This clonotype was recorded a few times. The V and J genes are TRBV5-1 and TRBJ2-7; D possibly matches TRBD1 or TRBD2 (5 bases each). The CDR3 runs 15 residues. Germline V lookup: CDR1 SGHRS, CDR2 YFSETQ. V gave up 0 bases and J gave up 6 bases, with 16 bases separating them. The CDR3 here is CASSLVPGTSGEQYF. As DNA, the CDR3 is TGCGCCAGCAGCTTGGTTCCGGGGACCAGCGGCGAGCAGTACTTC.